These 3 T cell receptor beta chains came from one sample sequenced in a study of shared clonotypes between healthy human individuals. Produced via immunoSEQ multiplex PCR; TCRdb's table is partial and in-frame only. The data show under 2,500,000 clones, under 97% seen once. The specimen sequenced was naive CD4+ T cells sorted from blood. The subset: CD45RA+ positively selected. The receptors were sampled from a young man in good health.

This clone appeared a single time. This CDR3 is CASSPGRGTISYEQYF. In DNA form, the CDR3 reads TGTGCCAGCAGCCCGGGTCGGGGGACTATCTCCTACGAGCAGTACTTC. The chain employs TRBV7-9 and TRBJ2-7, with 7 nucleotides matching TRBD2. Germline CDR1 reads SEHNR; CDR2 reads FQNEAQ (reference sequence). Trimming at V came to 5 bases and at J to 0 bases, leaving 10 bases not matched to a gene. The CDR3 is made up of 16 amino acids.

The J gene is TRBJ1-1, the V gene TRBV4-3; 7 bases fit TRBD1. V lost 0 bases to trimming and J lost 10 bases; unmatched junction nucleotides: 20. Germline CDR1 and CDR2: LGHNA and YSLEER. The length of the CDR3 is 18 residues. The CDR3 sequence is CASSQDLGQRRTSIRAFF. As DNA, the CDR3 is TGCGCCAGCAGCCAAGATCTGGGACAGCGCCGAACCTCGATTAGAGCTTTCTTT.

A word on this clone: Other DNA sequences of this sample code for an identical CDR3. This chain connects TRBV7-9 to TRBJ2-7; the D gene is possibly TRBD2 (6 bases). Germline lookup yields CDR1 SEHNR and CDR2 FQNEAQ (reference sequence). V lost 2 bases and J lost 1, with 9 bases in between. The CDR3 totals 14 residues. CDR3 region: CASSLLASSYEQYF. The CDR3 bases are TGTGCCAGCAGCTTACTAGCGAGTTCCTACGAGCAGTACTTC. The whole variable domain, filled in from reference TRBV7-9 and TRBJ2-7, reads DTGVSQNPRHKITKRGQNVTFRCDPISEHNRLYWYRQTLGQGPEFLTYFQNEAQLEKSRLLSDRFSAERPKGSFSTLEIQRTEQGDSAMYLCASSLLASSYEQYFGPGTRLTVT.